This T cell receptor (beta chain) came from a study of blood T cell repertoires in COVID-19. The overall study: Sites across the United States, Italy and Spain contributed samples from acute and convalescent COVID-19. T cells, B-cell-depleted T cells, or PBMCs supplied cDNA or gDNA.

This clone showed up just once. After removal of 2 bases from V and 4 bases from J, the junction contained 4 bases not matched to a gene. The CDR3 length is 14 residues. The germline V gene has CDR1 MGHDK and CDR2 SYGVNS. In the authors' methods: Reference gene primer amplification yielded estimated nucleated cell counts. The table came from immunoSEQ multiplex PCR; TCRdb's copy has only in-frame clones and leaves some out. V, J and clone size were drawn from that table, and D and trimming were deduced from the DNA. The profile shows 120,000 or so clones, around 86% of them singletons. The sequenced material came from peripheral blood. The source is a man aged 40-55 years with acute or convalescent COVID-19. The chain uses TRBV25-1 and TRBJ2-5, with TRBD1 identical over 7 bases. In DNA form, the CDR3 reads TGTGCCAGCAGTGAACCGCGACAGGGAGAGACCCAGTACTTC. Protein sequence: CASSEPRQGETQYF.